A selection of T cell receptor beta chains follows, all from one sample in a study of T cell repertoires in cytomegalovirus infection. TCRdb reprocessed the reads with MiXCR, giving one entry per CDR3 protein. The sample shows approximately 400,000 distinct CDR3 sequences, approximately 30% of them seen only once. The sequencing sample was made of PBMCs. Every receptor here comes from a human donor in good health (CMV status not recorded). Some clones in this sample may be carry-over from other donors' samples. Each CDR3 is given with its conserved first and last residue. A D gene is named only where the DNA matches it firmly. Clone size, where shown, is once, few, many, or a class for clones that have expanded.

abundance,d_gene,j_gene,v_gene,CDR3aa,CDR3nt
.,.,TRBJ2-1,TRBV5-1,CASSPDQQPYNEQFF,TGCGCCAGCAGCCCGGACCAACAGCCCTACAATGAGCAGTTCTTC
once,.,TRBJ2-6,TRBV12-3/TRBV12-4,CASRRPGTGANVLTF,TGTGCCAGCAGACGCCCGGGGACTGGGGCCAACGTCCTGACTTTC
.,.,TRBJ1-4,TRBV2,CASSELNRQMGNEKLFF,TGTGCCAGCAGTGAACTGAACAGACAAATGGGAAATGAAAAACTGTTTTTT
.,.,TRBJ1-1,TRBV19,CASSASTGTEAFF,TGTGCCAGTAGTGCGTCGACAGGCACTGAAGCTTTCTTT
many,.,TRBJ1-5,TRBV4-3,CASSPRRGSNQPQHF,TGCGCCAGCAGCCCCCGACGGGGTAGCAATCAGCCCCAGCATTTT
.,.,TRBJ2-7,TRBV25-1,CASSVGSAAYEQYF,TGTGCCAGCAGTGTCGGGTCGGCGGCGTACGAGCAGTACTTC
many,.,TRBJ2-2,TRBV7-8,CASSLMTANTGELFF,TGTGCCAGCAGCTTAATGACAGCGAACACCGGGGAGCTGTTTTTT
.,.,TRBJ1-6,TRBV11-2,CASSSVSGGSPLHF,TGTGCCAGCAGCTCCGTCTCGGGGGGTTCACCCCTCCACTTT
many,.,TRBJ1-1,TRBV5-6,CASSLAGRGTEAFF,TGTGCCAGCAGCTTGGCAGGGAGGGGCACTGAAGCTTTCTTT
few,.,TRBJ2-1,TRBV6-2/TRBV6-3,CASSYSTSDTEQFF,TGTGCCAGCAGTTACTCGACGTCCGACACTGAGCAGTTCTTC
.,TRBD2,TRBJ2-5,TRBV6-2/TRBV6-3,CASSLGLAGDKETQYF,TGTGCCAGCAGTTTGGGGCTAGCGGGGGATAAAGAGACCCAGTACTTC
many,.,TRBJ2-3,TRBV20-1,CSARDGGATWRTDTQYF,TGCAGTGCTAGAGATGGGGGTGCCACCTGGCGCACAGATACGCAGTATTTT
.,TRBD1,TRBJ1-1,TRBV12-3/TRBV12-4,CASRTGGGTEASF,TGTGCCAGCAGAACAGGGGGTGGTACTGAAGCTTCCTTT
.,.,TRBJ2-3,TRBV4-3,CASSQDRAPGGGRTDTQYF,TGCGCCAGCAGCCAAGATAGGGCCCCCGGTGGGGGGCGCACAGATACGCAGTATTTT
.,.,TRBJ2-6,TRBV11-2,CASSLRFSSGANVLTF,TGTGCCAGCAGCTTGCGGTTTAGCTCTGGGGCCAACGTCCTGACTTTC
.,.,TRBJ2-1,TRBV4-1,CASSQGHGSDEQFF,TGCGCCAGCAGCCAAGGACACGGGAGCGATGAGCAGTTCTTC
few,TRBD2,TRBJ2-7,TRBV12-3/TRBV12-4,CASSLSGGPSYEQYF,TGTGCCAGCAGTTTATCGGGGGGGCCAAGCTACGAGCAGTACTTC
few,TRBD2,TRBJ2-3,TRBV2,CASSFGTSGPDTQYF,TGTGCCAGCAGTTTCGGGACTAGCGGGCCAGATACGCAGTATTTT
few,.,TRBJ2-3,TRBV25-1,CASSEWRDLGNTQYF,TGTGCCAGCAGTGAATGGAGGGATCTAGGAAATACGCAGTATTTT
few,.,TRBJ2-1,TRBV6-2/TRBV6-3,CASSYVRDYEQFF,TGTGCCAGCAGTTACGTCCGGGACTATGAGCAGTTCTTC
.,TRBD1,TRBJ2-2,TRBV12-3/TRBV12-4,CASSQKTGTGELFF,TGTGCCAGCAGCCAGAAGACAGGGACCGGGGAGCTGTTTTTT
.,.,TRBJ1-5,TRBV10-3,CAISDSTIRKPQHF,TGTGCCATCAGTGACTCGACCATTAGGAAGCCCCAGCATTTT
many,.,TRBJ1-3,TRBV7-2,CASSLNQVSGNTIYF,TGTGCCAGCAGCTTAAACCAGGTCTCTGGAAACACCATATATTTT
many,TRBD1,TRBJ1-5,TRBV7-2,CASSRDSSNQPQHF,TGTGCCAGCAGCCGGGACAGTAGCAATCAGCCCCAGCATTTT
.,.,TRBJ1-6,TRBV15,CATSNQRHGNSPLHF,TGTGCCACCAGTAACCAAAGGCACGGGAATTCACCCCTCCACTTT
.,.,TRBJ1-4,TRBV4-1,CASSQVPTGPRQLFF,TGCGCCAGCAGCCAAGTTCCAACGGGGCCTAGGCAACTGTTTTTT
.,.,TRBJ1-1,TRBV7-9,CASSPRPGEAFF,TGTGCCAGCAGCCCAAGGCCGGGCGAAGCTTTCTTT
many,.,TRBJ2-3,TRBV12-3/TRBV12-4,CASSLDRLAFIAQYF,TGTGCCAGCAGTTTAGACCGGCTAGCCTTCATTGCGCAGTATTTT
.,.,TRBJ2-2,TRBV28,CASRKHGTGELFF,TGTGCCAGCAGAAAACATGGGACCGGGGAGCTGTTTTTT
many,.,TRBJ1-1,TRBV7-2,CAASGRTNTEAFF,TGTGCCGCGTCGGGACGGACGAACACTGAAGCTTTCTTT
many,.,TRBJ2-5,TRBV7-8,CASSLTTGSETQYF,TGTGCCAGCAGCTTAACCACAGGTTCGGAGACCCAGTACTTC
many,.,TRBJ2-3,TRBV7-9,CASSSSGYTDTQYF,TGTGCCAGCAGCTCAAGCGGGTACACAGATACGCAGTATTTT
.,.,TRBJ2-7,TRBV18,CASSPQGWNEQYF,TGTGCCAGCTCACCCCAGGGGTGGAACGAGCAGTACTTC
.,.,TRBJ2-2,TRBV27,CASSFSLVTGELFF,TGTGCCAGCAGTTTCAGCCTCGTCACCGGGGAGCTGTTTTTT
.,TRBD1,TRBJ2-7,TRBV7-2,CASSTNRGSSYEQYF,TGTGCCAGCAGCACAAACAGGGGGAGCTCCTACGAGCAGTACTTC
once,.,TRBJ2-7,TRBV6-5,CSCRGLYTSEQYF,TGTTCCTGCAGGGGTCTTTACACGTCCGAGCAGTACTTC
few,.,TRBJ1-6,TRBV12-3/TRBV12-4,CASSLAQGGSPLHF,TGTGCCAGCAGTTTAGCGCAGGGCGGTTCACCCCTCCACTTT
few,.,TRBJ2-7,TRBV20-1,CSARDGQTFYEQYF,TGCAGTGCTAGAGATGGACAGACTTTCTACGAGCAGTACTTC
few,.,TRBJ2-3,TRBV28,CASSSPTGRAGTQYF,TGTGCCAGCAGTTCCCCGACAGGGAGGGCCGGTACGCAGTATTTT
few,.,TRBJ1-2,TRBV6-2/TRBV6-3,CASTALGNYGYTF,TGTGCCAGCACAGCATTGGGCAACTATGGCTACACCTTC
.,.,TRBJ1-4,TRBV5-1,CASSLDRNNEKLFF,TGCGCCAGCAGCTTGGACAGGAATAATGAAAAACTGTTTTTT